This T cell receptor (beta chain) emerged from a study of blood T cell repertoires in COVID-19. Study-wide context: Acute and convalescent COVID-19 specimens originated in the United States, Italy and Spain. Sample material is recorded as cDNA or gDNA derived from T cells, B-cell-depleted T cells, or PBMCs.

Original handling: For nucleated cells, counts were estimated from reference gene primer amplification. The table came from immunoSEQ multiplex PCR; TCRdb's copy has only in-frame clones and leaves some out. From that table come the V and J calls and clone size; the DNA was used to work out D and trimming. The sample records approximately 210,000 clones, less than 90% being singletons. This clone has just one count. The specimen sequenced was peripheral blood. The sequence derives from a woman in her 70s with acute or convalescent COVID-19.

The CDR3 spells CASQRQGASGYTF. As DNA, the CDR3 is TGTGCCAGCCAGAGACAGGGGGCGTCTGGCTACACCTTC. V and J are TRBV18 and TRBJ1-2; the match to TRBD1 covers 10 bases. Trimming took 8 bases from V and 7 from J; bases not matched to a gene: 7. Germline assignment: CDR1 KGHSH and CDR2 LQKENI. This CDR3 has 13 residues.